The 11 T cell receptor beta chains below were found in one sample sequenced in a study of T cells expressing NK-cell markers (dated by TCRdb to about 2020). Library generation was performed with 5' RACE. The instrument given in TCRdb is Illumina HiSeq 2000. Reads reprocessed by TCRdb are summarized as one entry per CDR3 protein sequence, and DNA is absent. The table held for this sample gives a few hundred thousand distinct CDR3 sequences. The ten largest account for approximately 3.5% of the sample. The sample comprised blood T cells: a sorted CD56 or NKG2C T cell subset, CD4+ or CD8+ T cells, or bulk PBMC T cells (not recorded which). These receptors all stem from a man younger than 35 in good health. Donor details come from another sample of the same person, matched by shared clones.

The J gene is TRBJ2-3, the V gene TRBV4-3; TCRdb's D call, TRBD2, is unchecked because there is no DNA. This CDR3 region has 16 residues. Germline CDR1 is LGHNA and CDR2 is YSLEER. This CDR3 reads CASSQEGPMSTDTQYF.

V gene TRBV27 combines with J gene TRBJ2-7; TCRdb selects TRBD1, and the lack of DNA leaves this call unchecked. Per the germline V gene, CDR1 is MNHEY and CDR2 is SMNVEV (reference sequence). This CDR3 is 16 amino acids long. CDR3 protein: CASSLLAPGQGYEQYF.

The J gene is TRBJ2-7, the V gene TRBV6-1; TCRdb indicates TRBD1, and absent DNA this call remains unverified. Germline assignment: CDR1 MNHNS and CDR2 SASEGT. The CDR3 loop spans 19 amino acids. The CDR3 loop reads CASSEHWAGGAARTYEQYF.

The chain combines TRBV7-9 with TRBJ2-7; TCRdb outputs TRBD2, but without DNA this stays unchecked. The CDR3 spans 16 residues. Germline CDR1 SEHNR, CDR2 FQNEAQ (reference sequence). The CDR3 sequence: CASSLLSRADSYEQYF.

The chain uses TRBV11-2 and TRBJ2-7. CDR3 size: 14 residues. CDR1 and CDR2 (germline): SGHAT, FQNNGV. This CDR3 is CASSLPGTPYEQYF.

This chain joins TRBV7-8 and TRBJ2-4; TCRdb indicates TRBD2, and absent DNA this call remains unverified. This CDR3 spans 15 amino acids. Per the germline V gene, CDR1 is SGHVS and CDR2 is FQNEAQ. Here the CDR3 reads CASMGTSLAKNIQYF.

The V and J genes are TRBV4-1 and TRBJ1-1. CDR3 size: 14 residues. Germline-derived CDR1 and CDR2 are MGHRA and YSYEKL. The CDR3 loop reads CASSQVGRNTEAFF.

The chain is built from TRBV5-1 and TRBJ2-2; the D call of TRBD1 rests on TCRdb alone, since no DNA is present to check it. This CDR3 has 16 residues. The germline V gene has CDR1 SGHRS and CDR2 YFSETQ. This CDR3 is CASSSLTGSNTGELFF.

The chain uses TRBV12-3 or TRBV12-4 and TRBJ1-4; TCRdb lists TRBD1, though no DNA is available to test this call. CDR3 size: 17 residues. CDR3 in amino acids: CASSLRPPPGVNEKLFF.

This sequence joins TRBV24-1 and TRBJ1-2; the D gene TCRdb calls, TRBD1, cannot be checked with no DNA. The CDR3 runs to 13 residues. Per the germline V gene, CDR1 is KGHDR and CDR2 is SFDVKD. CDR3 residues: CATSVTGSDGYTF.

The chain's CDR3 is CAIRTTGEIHDTQYF. The chain couples TRBV10-3 to TRBJ2-3; TCRdb names TRBD1, which stays unverified in the absence of DNA. Per germline, CDR1 ENHRY and CDR2 SYGVKD. CDR3 size: 15 residues.